The 32 T cell receptor beta chains below come from one sample, sequenced in a study of tissue T cells after allogeneic stem cell transplantation. TCRdb's copy holds only in-frame clones and misses some; the assay was immunoSEQ multiplex PCR. The sample consists of roughly 7,300 clones, 50% to 55% of them appearing once. Specified time point: mouse harvest day 7 after allogeneic transplant. The graft held 10^6 splenic CD5+ T cells and 10^7 T-cell-depleted bone marrow cells. Sequenced sample: lymph node tissue. These receptors originate from a female BALB/c mouse given C57BL/6 T cells with graft-versus-host disease after an allogeneic hematopoietic cell transplant.

Comment on this clone: The genes and germline here are from mouse. The CDR3 end lies 1 residue beyond the end of the read and is filled in from the germline J gene. The chain joins TRBV15 to TRBJ2-2, with 10 bases identical to TRBD1. This CDR3 has 15 amino acids. The germline gives CDR1 SGHND, CDR2 FRSKSL. V was pared by 5 bases and J by 2 bases, with 2 bases of the junction left unmatched. CDR3 DNA (partial): TGTGCCAGCAGTCGACAGGGGGCGAACACCGGGCAGCTCTAC. Its translation is CASSRQGANTGQLY. In full, the CDR3 reads CASSRQGANTGQLYF.

In the case of this clone: Mouse germline and gene names are used. The read ends 1 residue shy of where the CDR3 ends; the end is completed using the germline J gene. V usage is TRBV26 and J usage is TRBJ1-1; D remains ambiguous. Germline lookup yields CDR1 KGHPV and CDR2 FQNQEV (reference sequence). There are 12 residues in the CDR3. Trimming stripped 7 bases from V and 0 bases from J, with 6 bases between. The CDR3 loop reads CASNIANTEVFF. The sequenced part of the CDR3 DNA is TGTGCCAGCAATATTGCAAACACAGAAGTCTTC.

To note about this clone: Gene names and germline refer to mouse. The CDR3 extends 1 residue past the end of the read, so its final part is completed from the germline J gene. The V gene is TRBV26, the J gene TRBJ2-4; TRBD1 matches at 7 bases. V was pared by 2 bases and J by 1 base, with 0 bases of the junction left unmatched. The CDR3 has 14 residues. Looked up from germline, CDR1 is KGHPV and CDR2 is FQNQEV (reference sequence). The CDR3 here is CASSLTGGQNTLYF. The sequenced CDR3 bases are TGTGCCAGCAGTCTGACAGGGGGTCAAAACACCTTGTAC. The complete variable domain, with remaining parts taken from reference TRBV26 and TRBJ2-4, reads NSKVIQTPRYLVKGQGQKAKMRCIPEKGHPVVFWYQQNKNNEFKFLINFQNQEVLQQIDMTEKRFSAECPSNSPCSLEIQSSEAGDSALYLCASSLTGGQNTLYFGAGTRLSVL.

Regarding this clone: Gene names refer to mouse genes. The CDR3 goes on 1 residue after the read ends, and that part is filled in from the germline J gene. The gene calls are TRBV5 and TRBJ2-1; the match to TRBD2 covers 7 bases. After removal of 1 base from V and 4 bases from J, the junction contained 4 bases not matched to a gene. The CDR3 is 15 residues long. Germline CDR1 is LGHNA and CDR2 is YNLKQL (reference sequence). The part of the CDR3 DNA that was read is TGTGCCAGCAGCCAAGCCCCGACTGGGTATGCTGAGCAGTTC. This translates into CASSQAPTGYAEQF. The whole CDR3 sequence is CASSQAPTGYAEQFF.

As to this clone: Germline and genes: mouse. The sequence runs out 1 residue before the end of the CDR3; the remainder is reconstructed from the germline J gene. The gene calls are TRBV13-2 and TRBJ2-7; 9 nucleotides line up with TRBD2. The CDR3 has 13 amino acids. V lost 3 bases, J lost 3 bases, and 1 base stayed unmatched. Per the germline V gene, CDR1 is NNHNN and CDR2 is SYGAGS (reference sequence). CDR3 amino acids: CASGVWGGYEQYF. The covered CDR3 bases are TGTGCCAGCGGTGTCTGGGGGGGCTATGAACAGTAC.

Worth noting for this clone: The gene names here belong to mouse. The read ends 1 residue shy of where the CDR3 ends; the end is completed using the germline J gene. J is TRBJ2-3 and V is TRBV26, with TRBD1 identical over 9 bases. CDR3 length: 13 amino acids. Germline CDR1 reads KGHPV; CDR2 reads FQNQEV (reference sequence). The V segment lost 7 bases and the J segment 4 bases; nucleotides outside the gene matches: 3. The CDR3 is CASKGQGTETLYF. The CDR3 DNA, read in part, is TGTGCCAGCAAGGGACAGGGAACAGAAACGCTGTAT.

This clone showed up just a few times. Genes here carry mouse names. Read coverage stops 1 residue before the CDR3 terminus; the germline J gene supplies the remainder. The chain is built from TRBV16 and TRBJ2-7; D gene uncertain. Trimming cost V 5 bases and J 1 base, with 6 bases left between them. The germline gives CDR1 SGHSA, CDR2 FRNQAP. The CDR3 totals 12 residues. The CDR3 sequence is CASSRGSYEQYF. CDR3 DNA (partial): TGTGCAAGCAGCCGAGGGTCCTATGAACAGTAC.

This clone was picked up a small number of times. The genes are named according to mouse. Coverage ceases 1 residue before the CDR3 finishes, and the germline J gene fills in the end. The J gene is TRBJ1-3, the V gene TRBV31; D not resolved. This CDR3 is 15 amino acids long. The V end lost 0 bases, the J end lost 0 bases, and 9 bases lay between the germline ends. Germline V gives CDR1 GKSSPN, CDR2 SITVG. Partial CDR3 DNA: TGTGCCTGGAGTCTGAAGGGAAATTCTGGAAATACGCTCTAT. The encoded protein is CAWSLKGNSGNTLY. The whole CDR3 sequence is CAWSLKGNSGNTLYF.

This clone is labeled medium-sized. Gene labels here are mouse ones. The CDR3 goes on 1 residue after the read ends, and that part is filled in from the germline J gene. The genes are TRBV1 and TRBJ2-2; D may match TRBD1 or TRBD2 (5 bases each). CDR1 is NSQYPW and CDR2 is LRSPGD in the germline V gene (reference sequence). V shed 1 base and J shed 2 bases, with 8 bases lying between them. The CDR3 covers 15 residues. CDR3 residues: CTCSAAGVNTGQLYF. CDR3 DNA, as far as it was read: TGCACCTGCAGTGCAGCGGGGGTCAACACCGGGCAGCTCTAC.

Details on this clone: The germline and genes are mouse ones. The CDR3 end lies 1 residue beyond the end of the read and is filled in from the germline J gene. The rearrangement links TRBV26 to TRBJ1-3, with D possibly TRBD1 on 6 matching bases. The V and J ends lost 3 bases and 0 bases respectively, with 9 bases between them. This CDR3 has 15 residues. Germline V CDR1 and CDR2: KGHPV, FQNQEV (reference sequence). The CDR3 sequence is CASSLGGNSGNTLYF. Incomplete CDR3 DNA: TGTGCCAGCAGTCTAGGGGGGAATTCTGGAAATACGCTCTAT.

This clone is medium-sized within its sample. The listed genes are named as in mouse. The DNA ends 1 residue before the CDR3 does, and the rest of the CDR3 is filled in from the germline J gene. The chain employs TRBV26 and TRBJ1-4; D gene ambiguous. Germline V gene sequence: CDR1 KGHPV, CDR2 FQNQEV (reference sequence). The V gene lost 2 bases and the J gene lost 3 bases, with 4 bases spanning the gap. The CDR3 spans 13 residues. CDR3 DNA (partial): TGTGCCAGCAGTCTGGGCACCAACGAAAGATTATTT. Amino acid sequence: CASSLGTNERLF. The full CDR3 is CASSLGTNERLFF.

A note on this clone: The listed genes are named as in mouse. The DNA ends 1 residue before the CDR3 does, and the rest of the CDR3 is filled in from the germline J gene. The rearrangement links TRBV15 to TRBJ2-4; 10 bases line up with TRBD2. Germline V CDR1 and CDR2: SGHND, FRSKSL. This CDR3 comprises 15 residues. The V segment lost 6 bases and the J segment 0 bases; nucleotides outside the gene matches: 3. The CDR3 DNA, read in part, is TGTGCCAGCAGGAGGACTGGGGGTAGTCAAAACACCTTGTAC. Translation: CASRRTGGSQNTLY. Given in full, the CDR3 is CASRRTGGSQNTLYF.

This clone has more than one count but fewer than ten. The genes and germline here are from mouse. The CDR3 extends 1 residue past the end of the read, so its final part is completed from the germline J gene. The V call is TRBV26, the J call TRBJ1-2; 10 bases are a match to TRBD1. The V gene's germline CDR1 is KGHPV and CDR2 FQNQEV (reference sequence). Trimming removed 6 bases from V and 2 bases from J; junction bases left unmatched: 3. This CDR3 region has 14 residues. CDR3 residues: CASSPGQGNSDYTF. The DNA read from the CDR3 is TGTGCCAGCAGCCCGGGACAGGGGAACTCCGACTACACC. The full variable domain, in which reference TRBV26 and TRBJ1-2 provide the parts outside the CDR3, is NSKVIQTPRYLVKGQGQKAKMRCIPEKGHPVVFWYQQNKNNEFKFLINFQNQEVLQQIDMTEKRFSAECPSNSPCSLEIQSSEAGDSALYLCASSPGQGNSDYTFGSGTRLLVI.

Of note for this clone: Genes and germline are mouse. Sequencing ends 1 residue short of the CDR3 end; the germline J gene provides the rest. The chain links TRBV16 to TRBJ2-4; 9 nucleotides match TRBD2. The germline gives CDR1 SGHSA, CDR2 FRNQAP. Trimming removed 6 bases from V and 0 bases from J; junction bases left unmatched: 4. The CDR3 loop spans 15 amino acids. The CDR3 region is CASRAGGDSQNTLYF. The CDR3 bases that were read are TGTGCAAGCAGAGCTGGGGGGGATAGTCAAAACACCTTGTAC.

In the case of this clone: Gene names are the mouse ones. Read data end 1 residue before the CDR3 end; the end is taken from the germline J gene. The V gene is TRBV26, the J gene TRBJ1-1; 7 bases match TRBD1. After removal of 7 bases from V and 2 bases from J, the junction contained 4 bases not matched to a gene. Germline values: CDR1 KGHPV, CDR2 FQNQEV (reference sequence). There are 13 residues in the CDR3. The CDR3 spells CASTRQGNTEVFF. The DNA read from the CDR3 is TGTGCCAGCACACGACAGGGCAACACAGAAGTCTTC.

As for this clone: The listed genes are named as in mouse. Read sequence stops 1 residue before the CDR3 end, and the germline J gene provides the missing end. The chain uses TRBV13-2 and TRBJ1-6; D unclear. TRBJ1-6 is assigned to the ORF class and has an uncertain function. The CDR3 contains 13 residues. Germline V gene lookup returns CDR1 NNHNN and CDR2 SYGAGS (reference sequence). V lost 6 bases to trimming and J lost 0 bases, with 4 bases between them. The covered CDR3 bases are TGTGCCAGCGCTAATTCCTATAATTCGCCCCTCTAC. Amino acids: CASANSYNSPLY. The whole CDR3 sequence reads CASANSYNSPLYF.

As regards this clone: Gene names refer to mouse genes. The CDR3 is cut off 1 residue early in the read; its end comes from the germline J gene. V usage is TRBV26 and J usage is TRBJ2-7, with D uncertain. The CDR3 is 12 amino acids. The germline V and J ends were trimmed by 2 bases and 4 bases, with 6 bases remaining between them. Germline-derived CDR1 and CDR2 are KGHPV and FQNQEV (reference sequence). The CDR3 reads CASSLQDYEQYF. Partial CDR3 DNA: TGTGCCAGCAGTCTGCAGGATTATGAACAGTAC.

In regard to this clone: The gene symbols are mouse symbols. The CDR3 end is not reached by the read, which stops 1 residue before it; the germline J gene fills it in. The chain recombines TRBV23 with TRBJ1-1. Germline values: CDR1 KGHTA, CDR2 FQNQQP. The length of the CDR3 is 14 residues. This chain's CDR3 is CSSSQGGTNTEVFF. The part of the CDR3 DNA that was read is TGCTCCAGCAGTCAAGGGGGGACAAACACAGAAGTCTTC.

Of note for this clone: Its ends do not fully match the called genes, so a read error is possible. The genes and germline here are from mouse. Read coverage stops 1 residue before the CDR3 terminus; the germline J gene supplies the remainder. The V and J genes are TRBV13-1 and TRBJ2-5, with 8 bases aligning to TRBD2. CDR1 is NSHNY, CDR2 SYGAGN, per germline. The CDR3 has 13 residues. The CDR3 reads CVSSRGGADTQYF. CDR3 DNA, as far as it was read: TGTGTCAGCAGTCGGGGGGGCGCGGACACCCAGTAC.

Comments on this clone: Germline and genes: mouse. From the germline J gene comes the end of the CDR3, since the read stops 1 residue before it. The chain recombines TRBV3 with TRBJ2-7; possibly TRBD1 for D (6 bases). V dropped 3 bases and J dropped 3 bases, with 6 bases sitting between them. From germline, CDR1 is SNHLY and CDR2 FYNGKV (reference sequence). This CDR3 comprises 12 residues. Incomplete CDR3 DNA: TGTGCCAGCAGCTTGGGACACTATGAACAGTAC. Protein product: CASSLGHYEQY. In full, the CDR3 is CASSLGHYEQYF.

About this clone itself: The gene names given are mouse names. The read ends 1 residue early relative to the CDR3; the germline J gene fills the gap. The rearrangement joins TRBV23 to TRBJ1-1; TRBD1, the table's D call, lacks a check against the DNA. CDR3 length equals 15 residues. Germline CDR1 reads KGHTA; CDR2 reads FQNQQP. The CDR3 loop is CSSSQSLQTNTEVFF. CDR3 bases read: TGCTCCAGCAGTCAATCGCTACAGACAAACACAGAAGTCTTC.

In its sample, this clone was seen a few times. Gene labels here are mouse ones. Sequencing ends 1 residue short of the CDR3 end; the germline J gene provides the rest. The V and J genes are TRBV26 and TRBJ2-3, with TRBD1 matching 9 bases. Germline loops: CDR1 KGHPV, CDR2 FQNQEV (reference sequence). J lost 0 bases, V lost 3 bases, and 4 bases had no gene match. The CDR3 is made up of 16 amino acids. The CDR3 loop is CASSLDRGASAETLYF. Incomplete CDR3 DNA: TGTGCCAGCAGTCTCGACAGGGGGGCAAGTGCAGAAACGCTGTAT.

This clone was picked up a small number of times. The genes and germline here are from mouse. The CDR3 goes on 1 residue after the read ends, and that part is filled in from the germline J gene. V usage is TRBV26 and J usage is TRBJ2-7; the match to TRBD1 covers 9 bases. J was trimmed by 7 bases and V by 4 bases; bases with no gene match: 8. This CDR3 comprises 14 residues. The germline V gene has CDR1 KGHPV and CDR2 FQNQEV (reference sequence). The sequenced CDR3 bases are TGTGCCAGCAGTCCCGCGGGACAGGGCGGGGAACAGTAC. Amino acid sequence: CASSPAGQGGEQY. The CDR3 in full is CASSPAGQGGEQYF.

On this clone: The genes are named according to mouse. The DNA ends 1 residue before the CDR3 does, and the rest of the CDR3 is filled in from the germline J gene. The V gene is TRBV3, the J gene TRBJ2-5; D is perhaps TRBD1 (6 bases). Germline V gene sequence: CDR1 SNHLY, CDR2 FYNGKV (reference sequence). This CDR3 region has 13 residues. Deletions cut 1 base from V and 6 bases from J, with 8 bases between. CDR3: CASSLEGVDTQYF. The part of the CDR3 DNA that was read is TGTGCCAGCAGCTTAGAGGGGGTGGACACCCAGTAC.

The count of this clone is one. Germline and genes here are mouse. The CDR3 end falls 1 residue outside the read, so it is completed with the germline J gene. Other DNA sequences of this sample code for an identical CDR3. This chain links TRBV26 with TRBJ1-1, with D possibly matching TRBD1 (6 bases). Trimming pared 2 bases from V and 4 bases from J, leaving 8 bases between. This CDR3 comprises 13 residues. CDR1 and CDR2 (germline): KGHPV, FQNQEV (reference sequence). The CDR3: CASSLRGGTEVFF. The CDR3 DNA, read in part, is TGTGCCAGCAGTCTGAGAGGGGGCACAGAAGTCTTC. Together with reference TRBV26 and TRBJ1-1, the CDR3 gives the full variable domain: NSKVIQTPRYLVKGQGQKAKMRCIPEKGHPVVFWYQQNKNNEFKFLINFQNQEVLQQIDMTEKRFSAECPSNSPCSLEIQSSEAGDSALYLCASSLRGGTEVFFGKGTRLTVV.

A word on this clone: Here the gene names and germline are mouse. The read ends 1 residue early relative to the CDR3; the germline J gene fills the gap. The rearrangement links TRBV3 to TRBJ2-5; D is possibly TRBD2 (6 bases). The CDR3 sequence is 13 residues long. The V end lost 5 bases, the J end lost 3 bases, and 9 bases lay between the germline ends. Germline V gene sequence: CDR1 SNHLY, CDR2 FYNGKV (reference sequence). The part of the CDR3 DNA that was read is TGTGCCAGCAGCAGGACTGTACAAGACACCCAGTAC. This codes for CASSRTVQDTQY. The CDR3 as a whole reads CASSRTVQDTQYF.

For this clone: Gene names and germline refer to mouse. The read ends 1 residue before the CDR3 terminus; that terminus is restored from the germline J gene. The rearrangement links TRBV3 to TRBJ2-7, with D uncertain. The germline gives CDR1 SNHLY, CDR2 FYNGKV (reference sequence). CDR3 size: 12 residues. V lost 2 bases and J 4 bases, leaving 6 bases between the germline ends. CDR3 amino acids: CASSLIAYEQYF. The CDR3 bases that were read are TGTGCCAGCAGCTTAATAGCATATGAACAGTAC. Full variable domain (missing parts from reference TRBV3 and TRBJ2-7): GPKVLQIPSHQIIDMGQMVTLNCDPVSNHLYFYWYKQILGQQMEFLVNFYNGKVMEKSKLFKDQFSVERPDGSYFTLKIQPTALEDSAVYFCASSLIAYEQYFGPGTRLTVL.

Notes on this clone: Gene names are the mouse ones. Read sequence stops 1 residue before the CDR3 end, and the germline J gene provides the missing end. The chain uses TRBV29 and TRBJ2-4, with D uncertain. CDR1 is MSHET, CDR2 SYDVDS, per germline. V lost 3 bases and J lost 4, with 5 bases in between. The CDR3 has 12 amino acids. The DNA read from the CDR3 is TGTGCTAGCAGTTTGGGAAAAAACACCTTGTAC. Translated, it gives CASSLGKNTLY. Given in full, the CDR3 is CASSLGKNTLYF.

Regarding this clone: Gene names denote mouse genes. The CDR3 end falls 1 residue outside the read, so it is completed with the germline J gene. The gene calls are TRBV26 and TRBJ2-7, with 8 bases that match TRBD1. Per germline, CDR1 KGHPV and CDR2 FQNQEV (reference sequence). V gave up 0 bases and J gave up 0 bases; unmatched junction bases: 4. There are 16 residues in the CDR3. The sequenced part of the CDR3 DNA is TGTGCCAGCAGTCTGTCGAGGGACAGGAGCTCCTATGAACAGTAC. Translated, it gives CASSLSRDRSSYEQY. The entire CDR3 sequence reads CASSLSRDRSSYEQYF.

This clone was counted a single time. Genes here carry mouse names. The read is 1 residue too short to cover the CDR3 end, so that end is filled in from the germline J gene. This sequence joins TRBV17 and TRBJ2-1; the D gene is possibly TRBD2 (7 bases). In germline, CDR1 is MNHDT, CDR2 YYDKIL. Trimming removed 3 bases from V and 7 bases from J, with 10 bases in between. This CDR3 has 13 residues. Partial CDR3 DNA: TGTGCTAGCAGTAGGATGGGGGGCGCTGAGCAGTTC. Translating it yields CASSRMGGAEQF. In full, the CDR3 reads CASSRMGGAEQFF.

This clone has more than one count but fewer than ten. Being one base from a much bigger clone, this may be a read error. Gene names follow the mouse nomenclature. The read comes to an end 1 residue before the CDR3 does, leaving the germline J gene to fill in the end. The rearrangement uses TRBV26 and TRBJ2-7; D might be TRBD1 (6 bases). From germline, CDR1 is KGHPV and CDR2 FQNQEV (reference sequence). CDR3 length: 14 residues. Trimming pared 0 bases from V and 0 bases from J, leaving 6 bases between. The CDR3: CASSLSGGSYEQYF. The DNA read from the CDR3 is TGTGCCAGCAGTCTGTCAGGGGGCTCCTATGAACAGTAC.

Concerning this clone: Gene names denote mouse genes. The sequenced fragment ends 1 residue before the CDR3 boundary, so the rest is inferred from the germline J gene. The rearrangement joins TRBV13-3 to TRBJ2-1, with 7 bases aligning to TRBD1. The CDR3 loop spans 13 amino acids. Germline loops: CDR1 NNHDY, CDR2 SYVADS. J gave up 5 bases and V 2 bases, and 1 base lay outside the gene matches. The CDR3 DNA, read in part, is TGTGCCAGCAGTGACCAGGGGGATGCTGAGCAGTTC. This codes for CASSDQGDAEQF. The full CDR3 protein reads CASSDQGDAEQFF.